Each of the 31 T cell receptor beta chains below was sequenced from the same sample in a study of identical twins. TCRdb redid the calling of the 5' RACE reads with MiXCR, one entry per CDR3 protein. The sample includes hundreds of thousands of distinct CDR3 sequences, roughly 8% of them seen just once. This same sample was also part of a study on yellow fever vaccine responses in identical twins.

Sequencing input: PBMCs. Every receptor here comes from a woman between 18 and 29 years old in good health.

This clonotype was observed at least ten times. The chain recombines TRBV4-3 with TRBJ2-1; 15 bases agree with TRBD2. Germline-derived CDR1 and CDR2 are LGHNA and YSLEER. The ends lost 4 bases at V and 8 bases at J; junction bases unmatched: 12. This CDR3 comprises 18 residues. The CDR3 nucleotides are TGCGCCAGCAGCCTCAGAAAACCGGGACTAGCGGGAGGCGATGAGCAGTTCTTC. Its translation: CASSLRKPGLAGGDEQFF.

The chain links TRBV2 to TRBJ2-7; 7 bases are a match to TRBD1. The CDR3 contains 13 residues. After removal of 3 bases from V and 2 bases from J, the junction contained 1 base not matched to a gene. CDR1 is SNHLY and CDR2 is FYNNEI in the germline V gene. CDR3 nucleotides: TGTGCCAGCAGTGATCAGGGGGCCTACGAGCAGTACTTC. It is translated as CASSDQGAYEQYF.

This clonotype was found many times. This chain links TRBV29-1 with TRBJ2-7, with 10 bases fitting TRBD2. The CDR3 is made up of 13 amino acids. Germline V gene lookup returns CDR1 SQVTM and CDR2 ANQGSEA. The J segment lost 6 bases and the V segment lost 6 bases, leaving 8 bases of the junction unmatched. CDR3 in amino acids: CSVVAGGWSEQYF. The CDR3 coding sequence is TGCAGCGTGGTAGCGGGGGGATGGAGCGAGCAGTACTTC.

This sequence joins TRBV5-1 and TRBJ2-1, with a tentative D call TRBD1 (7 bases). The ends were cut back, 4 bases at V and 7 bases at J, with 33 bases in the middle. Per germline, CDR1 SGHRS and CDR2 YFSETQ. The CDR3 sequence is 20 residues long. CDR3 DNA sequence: TGCGCCAGCAGCAGGGCGGCAGGGGGTGAAACTAGCTTTCTGGGGAATGAGCAGTTCTTC. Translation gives CASSRAAGGETSFLGNEQFF.

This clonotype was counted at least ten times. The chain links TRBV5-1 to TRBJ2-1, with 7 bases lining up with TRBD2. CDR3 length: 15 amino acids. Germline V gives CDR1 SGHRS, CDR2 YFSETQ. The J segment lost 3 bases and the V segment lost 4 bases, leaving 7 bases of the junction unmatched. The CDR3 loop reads CASSGMGGNYNEQFF. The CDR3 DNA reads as TGCGCCAGCAGCGGGATGGGAGGGAACTACAATGAGCAGTTCTTC.

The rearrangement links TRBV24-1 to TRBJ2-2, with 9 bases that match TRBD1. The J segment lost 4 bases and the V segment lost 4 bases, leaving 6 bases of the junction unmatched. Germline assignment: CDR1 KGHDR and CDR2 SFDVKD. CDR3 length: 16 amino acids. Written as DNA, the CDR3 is TGTGCCACCAGTGAGCCGGGACAGGGACTCACCGGGGAGCTGTTTTTT. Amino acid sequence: CATSEPGQGLTGELFF.

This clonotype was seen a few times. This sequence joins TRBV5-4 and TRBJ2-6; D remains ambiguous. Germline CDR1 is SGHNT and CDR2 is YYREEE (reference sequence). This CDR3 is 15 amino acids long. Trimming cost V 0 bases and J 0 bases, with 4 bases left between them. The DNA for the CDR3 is TGTGCCAGCAGCTTGGATCCCTCTGGGGCCAACGTCCTGACTTTC. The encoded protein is CASSLDPSGANVLTF.

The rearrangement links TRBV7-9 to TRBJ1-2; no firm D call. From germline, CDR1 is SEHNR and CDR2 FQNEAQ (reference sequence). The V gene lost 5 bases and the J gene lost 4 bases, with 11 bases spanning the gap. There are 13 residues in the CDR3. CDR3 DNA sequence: TGTGCCAGCAGCGCCGACGGTGCCTATGGCTACACCTTC. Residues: CASSADGAYGYTF.

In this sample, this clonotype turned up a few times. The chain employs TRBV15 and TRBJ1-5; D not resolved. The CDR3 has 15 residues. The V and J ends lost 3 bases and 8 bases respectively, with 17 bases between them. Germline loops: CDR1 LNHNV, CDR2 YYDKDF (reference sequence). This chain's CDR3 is CATSSEHTGLEPQHF. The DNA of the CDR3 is TGTGCCACCAGCAGTGAACACACGGGTTTGGAGCCCCAGCATTTT.

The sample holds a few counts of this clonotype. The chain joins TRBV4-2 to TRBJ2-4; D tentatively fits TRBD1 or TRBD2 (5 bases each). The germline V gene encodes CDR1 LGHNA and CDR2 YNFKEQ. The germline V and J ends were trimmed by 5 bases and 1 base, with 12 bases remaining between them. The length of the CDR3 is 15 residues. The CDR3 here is CASSFPGSAKNIQYF. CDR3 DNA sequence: TGTGCCAGCAGCTTCCCAGGGAGCGCCAAAAACATTCAGTACTTC.

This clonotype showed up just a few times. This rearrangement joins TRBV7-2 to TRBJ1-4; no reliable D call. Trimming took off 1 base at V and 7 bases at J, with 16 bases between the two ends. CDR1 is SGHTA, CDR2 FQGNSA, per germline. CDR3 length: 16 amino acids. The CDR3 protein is CASSLGVGGGVEKLFF. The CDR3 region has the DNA TGTGCCAGCAGCTTAGGCGTGGGAGGTGGTGTTGAAAAACTGTTTTTT.

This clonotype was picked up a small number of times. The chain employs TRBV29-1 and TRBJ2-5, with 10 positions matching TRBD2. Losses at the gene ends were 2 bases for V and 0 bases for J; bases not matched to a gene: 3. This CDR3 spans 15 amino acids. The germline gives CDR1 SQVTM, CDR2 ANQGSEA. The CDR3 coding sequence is TGCAGCGTTGAATTTAGCGGGAGGTACCAAGAGACCCAGTACTTC. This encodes CSVEFSGRYQETQYF.

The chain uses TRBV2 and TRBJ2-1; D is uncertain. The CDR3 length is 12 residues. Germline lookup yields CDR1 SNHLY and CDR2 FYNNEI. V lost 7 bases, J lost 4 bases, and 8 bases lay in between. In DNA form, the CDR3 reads TGTGCCAGCAAATGGACGTACAATGAGCAGTTCTTC. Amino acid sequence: CASKWTYNEQFF.

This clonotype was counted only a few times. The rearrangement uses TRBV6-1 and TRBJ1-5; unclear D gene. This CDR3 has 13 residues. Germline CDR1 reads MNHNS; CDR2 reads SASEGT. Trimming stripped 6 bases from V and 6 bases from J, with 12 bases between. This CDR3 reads CASRVKVGQPQHF. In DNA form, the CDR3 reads TGTGCCAGCAGGGTCAAGGTCGGTCAGCCCCAGCATTTT.

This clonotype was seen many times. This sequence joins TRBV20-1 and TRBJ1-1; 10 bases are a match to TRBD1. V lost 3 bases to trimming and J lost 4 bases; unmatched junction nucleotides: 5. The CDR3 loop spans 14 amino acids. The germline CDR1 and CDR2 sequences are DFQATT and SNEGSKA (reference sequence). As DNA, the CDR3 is TGCAGTGCTAGTGTCCGGGACAGGGGCACTGAAGCTTTCTTT. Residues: CSASVRDRGTEAFF.

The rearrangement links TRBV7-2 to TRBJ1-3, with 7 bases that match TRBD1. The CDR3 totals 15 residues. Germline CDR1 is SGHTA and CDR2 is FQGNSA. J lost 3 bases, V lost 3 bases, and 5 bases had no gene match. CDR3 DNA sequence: TGTGCCAGCAGCTTCGGGGACAGTTTTGGAAACACCATATATTTT. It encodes CASSFGDSFGNTIYF.

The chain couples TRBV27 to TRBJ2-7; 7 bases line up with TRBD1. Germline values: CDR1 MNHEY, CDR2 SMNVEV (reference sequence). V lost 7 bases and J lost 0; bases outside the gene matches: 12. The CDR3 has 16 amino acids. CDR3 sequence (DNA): TGTGCCAGCACTCTGAACTTTCGGGACAGCTCCTACGAGCAGTACTTC. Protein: CASTLNFRDSSYEQYF.

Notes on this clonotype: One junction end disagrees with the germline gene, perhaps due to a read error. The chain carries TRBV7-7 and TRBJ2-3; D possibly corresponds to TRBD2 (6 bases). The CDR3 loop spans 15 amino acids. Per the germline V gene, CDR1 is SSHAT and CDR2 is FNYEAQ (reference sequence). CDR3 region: CASSSSVTSTDTQYF. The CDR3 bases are TGTGCTAGCAGCTCTAGCGTTACTAGCACAGATACGCAGTATTTT.

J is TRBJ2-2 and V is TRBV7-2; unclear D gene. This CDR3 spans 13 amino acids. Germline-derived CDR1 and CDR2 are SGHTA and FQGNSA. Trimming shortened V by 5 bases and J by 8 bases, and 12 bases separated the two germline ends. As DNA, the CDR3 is TGTGCCAGCAGCGAACACAAGGCTGGGGAGCTGTTTTTT. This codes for CASSEHKAGELFF.

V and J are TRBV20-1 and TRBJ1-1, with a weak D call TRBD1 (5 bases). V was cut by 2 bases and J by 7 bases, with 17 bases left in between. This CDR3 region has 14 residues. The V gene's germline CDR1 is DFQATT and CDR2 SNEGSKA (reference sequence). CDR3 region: CSARPHGAGDEAFF. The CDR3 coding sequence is TGCAGTGCTAGACCCCACGGGGCGGGAGATGAAGCTTTCTTT.

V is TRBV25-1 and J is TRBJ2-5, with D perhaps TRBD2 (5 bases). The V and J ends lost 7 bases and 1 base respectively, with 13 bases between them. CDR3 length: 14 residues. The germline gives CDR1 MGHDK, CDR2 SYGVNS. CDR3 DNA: TGTGCCAGCACCCCGTTGGGGAGCCAAGAGACCCAGTACTTC. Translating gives CASTPLGSQETQYF. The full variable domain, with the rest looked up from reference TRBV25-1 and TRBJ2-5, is EADIYQTPRYLVIGTGKKITLECSQTMGHDKMYWYQQDPGMELHLIHYSYGVNSTEKGDLSSESTVSRIRTEHFPLTLESARPSHTSQYLCASTPLGSQETQYFGPGTRLLVL.

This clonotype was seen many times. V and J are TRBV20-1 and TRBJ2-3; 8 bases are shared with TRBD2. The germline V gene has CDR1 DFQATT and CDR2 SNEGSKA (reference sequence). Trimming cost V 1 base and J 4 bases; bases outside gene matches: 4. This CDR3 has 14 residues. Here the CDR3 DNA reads TGCAGTGCTAGAGTTCCGGGGGGGCCAGATACGCAGTATTTT. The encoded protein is CSARVPGGPDTQYF.

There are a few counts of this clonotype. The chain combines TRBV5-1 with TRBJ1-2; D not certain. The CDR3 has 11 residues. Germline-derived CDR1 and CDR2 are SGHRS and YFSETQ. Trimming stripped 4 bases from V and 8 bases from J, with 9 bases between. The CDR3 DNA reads TGCGCCAGCAGCGCGTCGGGGGGCTACACCTTC. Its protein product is CASSASGGYTF.

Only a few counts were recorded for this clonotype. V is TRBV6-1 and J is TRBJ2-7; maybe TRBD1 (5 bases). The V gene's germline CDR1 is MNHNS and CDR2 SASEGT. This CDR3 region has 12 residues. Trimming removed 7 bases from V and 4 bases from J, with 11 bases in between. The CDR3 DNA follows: TGTGCCAGCACTCCCCCAGGGTACGAGCAGTACTTC. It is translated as CASTPPGYEQYF.

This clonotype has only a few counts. CDR3 sequence: CATSSPWTSQETQYF. For the CDR3, the DNA is TGTGCCACCAGCAGCCCCTGGACTAGCCAAGAGACCCAGTACTTC. V and J are TRBV15 and TRBJ2-5; 7 nucleotides align to TRBD2. The CDR3 spans 15 residues. With V trimmed by 3 bases and J by 1 base, 5 bases remained unmatched. The germline gives CDR1 LNHNV, CDR2 YYDKDF (reference sequence).

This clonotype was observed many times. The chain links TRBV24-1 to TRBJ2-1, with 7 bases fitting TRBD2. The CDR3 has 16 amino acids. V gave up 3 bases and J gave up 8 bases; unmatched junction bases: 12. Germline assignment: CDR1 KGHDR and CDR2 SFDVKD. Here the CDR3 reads CATSDTRGLGLYEQFF. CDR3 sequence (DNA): TGTGCCACCAGTGATACACGCGGACTAGGTCTATATGAGCAGTTCTTC.

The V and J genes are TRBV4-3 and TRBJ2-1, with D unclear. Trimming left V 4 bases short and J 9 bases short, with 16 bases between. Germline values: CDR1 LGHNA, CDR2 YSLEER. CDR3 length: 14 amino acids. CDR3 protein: CASSLRLAWVEQFF. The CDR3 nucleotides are TGCGCCAGCAGCCTCCGCCTTGCCTGGGTTGAGCAGTTCTTC.

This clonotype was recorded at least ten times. In DNA, the CDR3 is TGTGCCAGCAGTTTAGGGACAGGCGACAGCTACGAGCAGTACTTC. Its translation is CASSLGTGDSYEQYF. The chain is built from TRBV27 and TRBJ2-7; 8 nucleotides align to TRBD1. Germline-derived CDR1 and CDR2 are MNHEY and SMNVEV (reference sequence). This CDR3 has 15 amino acids. The ends lost 2 bases at V and 3 bases at J; junction bases unmatched: 6.

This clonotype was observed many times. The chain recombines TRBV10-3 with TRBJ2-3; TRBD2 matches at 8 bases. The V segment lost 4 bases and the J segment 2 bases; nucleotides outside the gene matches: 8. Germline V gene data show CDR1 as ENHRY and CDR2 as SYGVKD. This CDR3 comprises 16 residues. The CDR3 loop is CAISAIPGGATDTQYF. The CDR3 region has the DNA TGTGCCATCAGTGCCATCCCCGGGGGGGCCACAGATACGCAGTATTTT.

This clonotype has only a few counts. The CDR3 is CASSTGTTSYNEQFF. As DNA, the CDR3 is TGTGCCAGCAGTACCGGGACAACCTCCTACAATGAGCAGTTCTTC. This chain uses TRBV2 with TRBJ2-1; tentatively, D is TRBD1 (6 bases). The germline V and J ends were trimmed by 5 bases and 0 bases, with 11 bases remaining between them. Germline-derived CDR1 and CDR2 are SNHLY and FYNNEI. The CDR3 consists of 15 residues.

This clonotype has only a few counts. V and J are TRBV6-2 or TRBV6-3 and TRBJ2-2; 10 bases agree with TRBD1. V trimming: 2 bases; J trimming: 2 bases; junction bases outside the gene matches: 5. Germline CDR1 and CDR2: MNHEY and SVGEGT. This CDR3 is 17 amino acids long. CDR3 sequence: CASSYTRDRGNTGELFF. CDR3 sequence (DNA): TGTGCCAGCAGTTACACCCGGGACAGGGGTAACACCGGGGAGCTGTTTTTT.